A single sample gave rise to the 28 T cell receptor beta chains below, sequenced in a study of Graves' ophthalmopathy and Graves' hyperthyroidism. Researchers took RNA transcripts and amplified TCR beta CDR3 regions from them. Amplification began with first-round RT-PCR using HTBI primers, then second-round multiplex PCR was performed. TCRdb independently ran MiXCR on the multiplex PCR reads; one entry per CDR3 protein. The data contain approximately 1.2 million distinct CDR3 sequences, 35% to 40% of them seen just once; the ten biggest clones take up roughly 11%. The sample taken for sequencing was peripheral blood or thyroid tissue (not recorded which). All receptors come from an adult man with Graves' hyperthyroidism.

This clonotype was counted only a few times. The chain carries TRBV14 and TRBJ2-7; possible D gene TRBD1, 6 bases. V lost 8 bases, J lost 6 bases, and 20 bases lay in between. In germline, CDR1 is SGHDN, CDR2 FVKESK. The CDR3 contains 14 residues. CDR3 sequence (DNA): TGTGCCAGCCAGACAGGTACCTTCCCCTCCGAGCAGTACTTC. Its protein is CASQTGTFPSEQYF.

The chain has TRBV15 and TRBJ1-2, with D uncertain. Deletions cut 11 bases from V and 4 bases from J, with 11 bases between. The length of the CDR3 is 11 residues. The germline V gene has CDR1 LNHNV and CDR2 YYDKDF (reference sequence). The CDR3 nucleotides read TGTGCCCCGGACGGCTTCTATGGCTACACCTTC. Its translation is CAPDGFYGYTF.

J is TRBJ2-4 and V is TRBV15; D ambiguous. This CDR3 has 16 residues. V lost 0 bases to trimming and J lost 0 bases, with 9 bases between them. Germline V gives CDR1 LNHNV, CDR2 YYDKDF (reference sequence). CDR3 residues: CATSRDKGLAKNIQYF. CDR3 DNA: TGTGCCACCAGCAGAGATAAGGGCCTAGCCAAAAACATTCAGTACTTC.

This clonotype was recorded many times. This CDR3 is CASSTRTGNYNSPLHF. CDR3 sequence (DNA): TGTGCCAGCAGCACTCGGACAGGGAATTATAATTCACCCCTCCACTTT. V is TRBV13 and J is TRBJ1-6; 8 nucleotides align to TRBD1. The CDR3 length is 16 residues. Trimming removed 5 bases from V and 4 bases from J; junction bases left unmatched: 7. Germline V lookup: CDR1 PRHDT, CDR2 FYEKMQ (reference sequence).

The chain carries TRBV29-1 and TRBJ1-1; 10 nucleotides agree with TRBD1. This CDR3 region has 12 residues. The V and J ends lost 4 bases and 12 bases, in that order; junction bases with no gene match: 8. The germline gives CDR1 SQVTM, CDR2 ANQGSEA. The CDR3 DNA is TGCAGCGTTGGGACAGGGGGTTTGGTAACTTTCTTT. It specifies CSVGTGGLVTFF.

This chain connects TRBV25-1 to TRBJ1-2; 7 bases agree with TRBD1. The CDR3 is 18 amino acids. Trimming at V came to 3 bases and at J to 6 bases, leaving 19 bases not matched to a gene. In germline, CDR1 is MGHDK, CDR2 SYGVNS. For the CDR3, the DNA is TGTGCCAGCAGTGACCCTAGAGGGGGGACAGAAGGGATCAATGGCTACACCTTC. It is translated as CASSDPRGGTEGINGYTF.

The genes are TRBV4-2 and TRBJ1-4; D may be TRBD1 (5 bases). Trimming shortened V by 4 bases and J by 8 bases, and 17 bases separated the two germline ends. Germline loops: CDR1 LGHNA, CDR2 YNFKEQ. The CDR3 has 15 residues. CDR3 coding DNA: TGTGCCAGCAGCCCTCGGGCAGGGATGGAAGAAAAACTGTTTTTT. Its protein product is CASSPRAGMEEKLFF.

V and J are TRBV7-8 and TRBJ1-2, with 7 bases lining up with TRBD1. The V gene's germline CDR1 is SGHVS and CDR2 FQNEAQ. The CDR3 spans 16 residues. V shed 3 bases, J shed 0 bases, and the junction held 7 bases outside the gene matches. CDR3 nucleotides: TGTGCCAGCAGCTTTGAGTGGACAGGAACTAACTATGGCTACACCTTC. It specifies CASSFEWTGTNYGYTF.

As for this clonotype: It may be a read error: a sequence one base away is much more abundant. J is TRBJ1-1 and V is TRBV12-3 or TRBV12-4; D ambiguous. V lost 4 bases and J lost 2, with 11 bases in between. The CDR3 is 14 amino acids. The chain's CDR3 is CASSYWRDNTEAFF. The DNA for the CDR3 is TGTGCCAGCAGTTATTGGCGGGATAACACTGAAGCTTTCTTT.

In its sample, this clonotype was seen once. The chain joins TRBV5-1 to TRBJ1-4; D not certain. V dropped 6 bases and J dropped 4 bases, with 13 bases sitting between them. This CDR3 is 14 amino acids long. Germline loops: CDR1 SGHRS, CDR2 YFSETQ. CDR3 bases: TGCGCCAGCACCCCGGGTAATCTTAATGAAAAACTGTTTTTT. The encoded protein is CASTPGNLNEKLFF.

This clonotype came up many times. The genes are TRBV10-3 and TRBJ2-5; 10 bases are a match to TRBD2. V lost 8 bases and J lost 2; bases outside the gene matches: 5. The CDR3 has 14 amino acids. The germline V gene encodes CDR1 ENHRY and CDR2 SYGVKD. CDR3 sequence reads: CAIGIAGGQETQYF. The DNA for the CDR3 is TGTGCCATCGGAATAGCGGGGGGTCAAGAGACCCAGTACTTC.

A word on this clonotype: This clone may be a read error of a much larger clone one base away. The chain carries TRBV7-2 and TRBJ2-6, with D tentatively TRBD1 (6 bases). The CDR3 is made up of 16 amino acids. The germline V gene encodes CDR1 SGHTA and CDR2 FQGNSA. CDR3 in amino acids: CASSLKPRPGANVPTF. The DNA of the CDR3 is TGTGCCAGCAGCTTAAAACCCCGGCCAGGGGCCAACGTCCCGACTTTC.

This clonotype has more than one count but fewer than ten. The chain carries TRBV29-1 and TRBJ2-5, with D tentatively TRBD2 (6 bases). CDR3 length: 12 residues. CDR1 SQVTM and CDR2 ANQGSEA come from the germline V gene. Trimming took 3 bases from V and 9 from J, leaving 14 bases between them. The CDR3: CSVEVRGKAQYF. The CDR3 bases are TGCAGCGTTGAGGTCCGGGGGAAGGCCCAGTACTTC.

Ten or more counts support this clonotype. This could be a read error, since a much larger clone is one nucleotide away. The genes are TRBV24-1 and TRBJ1-5; D gene unclear. CDR3 length equals 12 residues. The germline V gene encodes CDR1 KGHDR and CDR2 SFDVKD. The CDR3 protein is CATSDSSQPQHF. The DNA of the CDR3 is TGTGCCACCAGTGATAGCAGTCAGCCCCAGCATTTT.

This clonotype was counted at least ten times. This chain links TRBV9 with TRBJ1-2, with 9 bases that match TRBD1. The CDR3 runs to 15 residues. J lost 5 bases, V lost 5 bases, and 10 bases had no gene match. Germline V gene data show CDR1 as SGDLS and CDR2 as YYNGEE. CDR3 region: CASRGGQGRFYGYTF. The CDR3 coding sequence is TGTGCCAGCAGGGGTGGACAGGGGCGGTTTTATGGCTACACCTTC.

This clonotype was seen a handful of times. The chain has TRBV24-1 and TRBJ2-5; D might be TRBD1 or TRBD2, each matching 5 bases. This CDR3 spans 16 amino acids. The germline V and J ends were trimmed by 4 bases and 2 bases, with 16 bases remaining between them. The germline V gene has CDR1 KGHDR and CDR2 SFDVKD. The CDR3 DNA sequence: TGTGCCACCAGTGACTTTCCAGGGACGATGCAAGAGACCCAGTACTTC. It is translated as CATSDFPGTMQETQYF.

The table lists this clonotype with many counts. The chain carries TRBV24-1 and TRBJ1-2, with D hard to call. The CDR3 runs to 11 residues. V lost 0 bases and J 7 bases, leaving 2 bases between the germline ends. Per germline, CDR1 KGHDR and CDR2 SFDVKD. This CDR3 reads CATSDLFGYTF. Here the CDR3 DNA reads TGTGCCACCAGTGATTTGTTTGGCTACACCTTC.

This clonotype was seen only a few times. This chain connects TRBV19 to TRBJ2-2; D unresolved. Germline-derived CDR1 and CDR2 are LNHDA and SQIVND (reference sequence). The CDR3 has 11 residues. V was pared by 10 bases and J by 4 bases, with 7 bases between. DNA of the CDR3: TGTGCCACAACTACCACCGGGGAGCTGTTTTTT. It translates to CATTTTGELFF.

Of note for this clonotype: One end of the junction fails to match germline, which may point to a read error. The chain couples TRBV10-2 to TRBJ2-7, with a possible D match to TRBD2 (6 bases). The CDR3 has 15 amino acids. From germline, CDR1 is WSHSY and CDR2 SAAADI. For the CDR3, the DNA is TGTGCCAGCAGTTATCAGCGGCGGGGCGGCTACGAGCAGTACTTC. Its protein is CASSYQRRGGYEQYF.

The rearrangement joins TRBV25-1 to TRBJ2-7; D unclear. The end of the DNA is better explained by TRBJ2-1, so the J call may be wrong. Germline V gives CDR1 MGHDK, CDR2 SYGVNS. The CDR3 is 11 amino acids. CDR3 bases: TGTGCCAGCAGTGTGAGGTATGAGCAGTTCTTC. It codes for CASSVRYEQFF.

Details on this clonotype: A much more abundant neighbour one base away suggests this may be a read error. The chain joins TRBV12-3 or TRBV12-4 to TRBJ2-2; D is undetermined. There are 10 residues in the CDR3. The CDR3 here is CASNIGELFF. Here the CDR3 DNA reads TGTGCCAGCAACATCGGGGAGCTGTTTTTT.

In this sample, this clonotype turned up many times. The V and J genes are TRBV20-1 and TRBJ1-4, with D perhaps matching TRBD1 (5 bases). The CDR3 runs 15 residues. Germline-derived CDR1 and CDR2 are DFQATT and SNEGSKA (reference sequence). Trimming left V 3 bases short and J 6 bases short, with 17 bases between. The CDR3 coding sequence is TGCAGTGCTAGTGGGGAACAGGTTCCTGATGAAAAACTGTTTTTT. As protein: CSASGEQVPDEKLFF.

Concerning this clonotype: A much larger clone differs from this one at a single base, so this may be a read error. As the CDR3 is not closed by the conserved phenylalanine or tryptophan, this likely results from a read error. This chain links TRBV7-9 with TRBJ2-7; perhaps TRBD2 as D (5 bases). V was clipped by 6 bases and J by 5 bases, with 8 bases between them. The germline V gene has CDR1 SEHNR and CDR2 FQNEAQ (reference sequence). The CDR3 is 11 amino acids. The CDR3 loop reads CASREDNEQYL. CDR3 bases: TGTGCCAGCAGGGAGGATAACGAGCAGTACCTC.

With respect to this clonotype: This may be a read error: a much more frequent sequence differs by one nucleotide. This chain uses TRBV7-6 with TRBJ1-1, with D perhaps matching TRBD1 (6 bases). The CDR3 contains 17 residues. Germline CDR1 SGHVS, CDR2 FNYEAQ. V lost 5 bases and J 4 bases, leaving 23 bases between the germline ends. Written as DNA, the CDR3 is TGTGCCAGCAGCCTACCCTCGACAGGCCCCATGAGCACTGAAGCTTTCTTT. It specifies CASSLPSTGPMSTEAFF.

This clonotype was observed many times. The chain uses TRBV7-2 and TRBJ2-7; 8 bases line up with TRBD1. Per germline, CDR1 SGHTA and CDR2 FQGNSA. V dropped 5 bases and J dropped 7; count of bases not matched to a gene: 7. This CDR3 is 13 amino acids long. This chain's CDR3 is CASSPDRGREQYF. In nucleotides, the CDR3 is TGTGCCAGCAGCCCCGACAGGGGACGAGAGCAGTACTTC.

This clonotype has a handful of counts. This chain connects TRBV4-1 to TRBJ1-2; D is ambiguous. V gave up 1 base and J gave up 1 base, with 16 bases separating them. The CDR3 consists of 17 residues. The germline CDR1 and CDR2 sequences are MGHRA and YSYEKL. The CDR3 DNA reads TGCGCCAGCAGCCAAGCCGTTCGGGCCGAGGGTAACTATGGCTACACCTTC. It specifies CASSQAVRAEGNYGYTF.

The chain recombines TRBV24-1 with TRBJ2-3, with 7 positions matching TRBD2. J gave up 1 base and V 9 bases, and 6 bases lay outside the gene matches. The CDR3 has 14 amino acids. Germline lookup yields CDR1 KGHDR and CDR2 SFDVKD. The CDR3 nucleotides read TGTGCCACCCGGGGAGGGTCGGGCACAGATACGCAGTATTTT. It translates to CATRGGSGTDTQYF.

This clonotype has a handful of counts. The gene calls are TRBV9 and TRBJ2-5; 10 bases agree with TRBD2. The V and J ends lost 4 bases and 7 bases, in that order; junction bases with no gene match: 10. The CDR3 length is 15 residues. Per germline, CDR1 SGDLS and CDR2 YYNGEE. The CDR3 sequence is CASSPRLAGTGTQYF. Written as DNA, the CDR3 is TGTGCCAGCAGCCCGAGACTAGCGGGTACGGGGACCCAGTACTTC.